One sample yielded the 23 T cell receptor beta chains listed below, sequenced in a study of patients and donors after allogeneic stem cell transplantation. A single record per CDR3 protein comes from TCRdb applying MiXCR to the RT-PCR reads. Here the sample spans approximately 430,000 distinct CDR3 sequences, 16% being singletons. Material: blood, either unsorted or a sorted T cell fraction (not recorded which). Every receptor here comes from a human donor who was either an allogeneic HSCT recipient or a stem cell or donor lymphocyte infusion donor (not recorded which). It is not recorded whose cells these are; they may come from a transplant donor.

This chain connects TRBV20-1 to TRBJ1-1; 7 bases are shared with TRBD1. This CDR3 is built from 15 residues. The junction had 8 bases not matched to a gene; V was cut back by 4 bases and J by 0 bases. From germline, CDR1 is DFQATT and CDR2 SNEGSKA (reference sequence). The CDR3 protein is CSAKTGSRMNTEAFF. As DNA, the CDR3 is TGCAGTGCTAAGACAGGGTCCCGAATGAACACTGAAGCTTTCTTT.

The chain links TRBV27 to TRBJ2-7; D unclear. This CDR3 comprises 13 residues. With 5 bases removed from V and 4 bases from J, the gap between germline ends came to 12 bases. Germline V gene lookup returns CDR1 MNHEY and CDR2 SMNVEV (reference sequence). The CDR3, as DNA: TGTGCCAGCAGTCGCACTTGGGGATACGAGCAGTACTTC. Amino acid sequence: CASSRTWGYEQYF.

V usage is TRBV5-1 and J usage is TRBJ1-1, with a weak D call TRBD1 (5 bases). The germline V and J ends were trimmed by 1 base and 1 base, with 11 bases remaining between them. CDR1 and CDR2 (germline): SGHRS, YFSETQ. This CDR3 comprises 15 residues. DNA of the CDR3: TGCGCCAGCAGCTTGACGGGACTTCGGAACACTGAAGCTTTCTTT. Translating it yields CASSLTGLRNTEAFF.

This clonotype was observed at least ten times. The V call is TRBV6-5, the J call TRBJ2-7, with a tentative D call TRBD2 (6 bases). V was pared by 2 bases and J by 3 bases, with 17 bases between. This CDR3 is 16 amino acids long. The germline CDR1 and CDR2 sequences are MNHEY and SVGAGI. CDR3 sequence (DNA): TGTGCCAGCAGTTACCGCCGGGGGACGATCCTCTACGAGCAGTACTTC. It encodes CASSYRRGTILYEQYF.

The rearrangement joins TRBV7-3 to TRBJ1-1; D remains unclear. V dropped 5 bases and J dropped 0 bases, with 10 bases sitting between them. The CDR3 is made up of 14 amino acids. Germline V CDR1 and CDR2: SGHTA, FQGTGA. Written as DNA, the CDR3 is TGTGCCAGCAGCCGTGGGTTGCTGAACACTGAAGCTTTCTTT. Its protein is CASSRGLLNTEAFF.

The sample holds a few counts of this clonotype. The gene calls are TRBV7-2 and TRBJ1-6; D gene unclear. The CDR3 totals 15 residues. V was clipped by 6 bases and J by 5 bases, with 14 bases between them. The V gene's germline CDR1 is SGHTA and CDR2 FQGNSA. DNA for the CDR3: TGTGCCAGCAGGGCGTCGCGCGGAGATAATTCACCCCTCCACTTT. The encoded protein is CASRASRGDNSPLHF.

In its sample, this clonotype was seen many times. The rearrangement links TRBV12-3 or TRBV12-4 to TRBJ1-2; no clear D. The CDR3 sequence is 14 residues long. V lost 1 base and J lost 2, with 8 bases in between. The CDR3: CASSLGGGNYGYTF. DNA of the CDR3: TGTGCCAGCAGTTTAGGGGGTGGGAACTATGGCTACACCTTC.

The chain carries TRBV5-8 and TRBJ2-5, with 13 bases lining up with TRBD2. The CDR3 has 15 residues. Trimming cost V 4 bases and J 2 bases; bases outside gene matches: 2. Germline V lookup: CDR1 SGHTS, CDR2 YDEGEE. The CDR3 DNA reads TGTGCCAGCAGCACTAGCGGGAGGGCTCAAGAGACCCAGTACTTC. Its protein is CASSTSGRAQETQYF.

This clonotype appeared a few times. The genes are TRBV6-2 or TRBV6-3 and TRBJ2-1; D could derive from TRBD1 or TRBD2 (5 bases each). V was clipped by 5 bases and J by 6 bases, with 14 bases between them. Germline CDR1 MNHEY, CDR2 SVGEGT. The CDR3 contains 14 residues. Here the CDR3 DNA reads TGTGCCAGCAGTCGGGGCGCCGCAAGCAATGAGCAGTTCTTC. Translated, it gives CASSRGAASNEQFF.

This clonotype occurred a few times. The chain combines TRBV18 with TRBJ1-2, with 7 bases that match TRBD1. The germline gives CDR1 KGHSH, CDR2 LQKENI. There are 17 residues in the CDR3. V dropped 2 bases and J dropped 4; count of bases not matched to a gene: 13. The CDR3, as DNA: TGTGCCAGCTCACCATTCAACGGACAGGTCCTCATCTATGGCTACACCTTC. Translation: CASSPFNGQVLIYGYTF.

This clonotype was found many times. CDR3 in amino acids: CAVQDRSKRELFF. The CDR3 DNA sequence: TGTGCCGTCCAAGACAGGTCAAAACGGGAGCTGTTTTTT. The chain carries TRBV10-3 and TRBJ2-2, with a weak D call TRBD1 (6 bases). This CDR3 region has 13 residues. Germline CDR1 is ENHRY and CDR2 is SYGVKD. Deletions cut 11 bases from V and 9 bases from J, with 19 bases between.

This clonotype was seen only a few times. The chain joins TRBV5-1 to TRBJ1-6; perhaps TRBD1 as D (5 bases). Trimming left V 4 bases short and J 7 bases short, with 18 bases between. The CDR3 sequence is 16 residues long. The V gene's germline CDR1 is SGHRS and CDR2 YFSETQ. The CDR3 sequence: CASSPGLRIGNSPLHF. The CDR3 DNA is TGCGCCAGCAGCCCGGGACTGCGAATCGGCAATTCACCCCTCCACTTT.

This clonotype came up many times. This chain connects TRBV12-3 or TRBV12-4 to TRBJ2-3, with 8 bases identical to TRBD2. This CDR3 comprises 15 residues. Trimming cost V 11 bases and J 0 bases; bases outside gene matches: 10. DNA for the CDR3: TGTGCCTCCCAGAAGCGGGGGTCTAGCACAGATACGCAGTATTTT. This sequence encodes CASQKRGSSTDTQYF.

V is TRBV5-5 and J is TRBJ1-1, with D perhaps matching TRBD1 (6 bases). Germline CDR1 and CDR2: SGHKS and YYEKEE (reference sequence). The length of the CDR3 is 14 residues. V lost 3 bases to trimming and J lost 1 base, with 10 bases between them. CDR3: CASSWRGKNTEAFF. In DNA form, the CDR3 reads TGTGCCAGCAGCTGGAGGGGGAAGAACACTGAAGCTTTCTTT.

At least ten counts were recorded for this clonotype. The chain has TRBV12-3 or TRBV12-4 and TRBJ2-2; D is possibly TRBD1 (5 bases). The CDR3 runs 14 residues. With 5 bases removed from V and 6 bases from J, the gap between germline ends came to 13 bases. CDR3 bases: TGTGCCAGCAGTGTCCCAAGGGGCCCCGGGGAGCTGTTTTTT. It encodes CASSVPRGPGELFF.

V usage is TRBV6-2 or TRBV6-3 and J usage is TRBJ2-6, with 11 bases matching TRBD2. This CDR3 comprises 18 residues. V gave up 5 bases and J gave up 0 bases; unmatched junction bases: 6. CDR1 MNHEY and CDR2 SVGEGT come from the germline V gene. In DNA, the CDR3 is TGTGCCAGCAGTGCACTAGCGGGAGAGAGCTCTGGGGCCAACGTCCTGACTTTC. This sequence encodes CASSALAGESSGANVLTF.

This clonotype was counted a few times. The CDR3 loop reads CASSRDRGKTNYGYTF. CDR3 nucleotide sequence: TGCGCCAGCAGTCGGGACAGGGGAAAGACTAACTATGGCTACACCTTC. The genes are TRBV5-1 and TRBJ1-2; the match to TRBD1 covers 10 bases. Trimming cost V 5 bases and J 0 bases; bases outside gene matches: 7. CDR1 is SGHRS, CDR2 YFSETQ, per germline. The CDR3 contains 16 residues.

CDR3 sequence (DNA): TGTGCCAGCAGTCGCAGGGGGCTGGGCACCGGGGAGCTGTTTTTT. This translates into CASSRRGLGTGELFF. The chain is built from TRBV12-3 or TRBV12-4 and TRBJ2-2; 8 bases are shared with TRBD1. The CDR3 consists of 15 residues. J was trimmed by 4 bases and V by 5 bases; bases with no gene match: 6.

This clonotype has only a few counts. V usage is TRBV7-9 and J usage is TRBJ2-1; D is unclear. V gave up 2 bases and J gave up 9 bases, with 8 bases separating them. The germline gives CDR1 SEHNR, CDR2 FQNEAQ (reference sequence). The CDR3 has 12 amino acids. The DNA for the CDR3 is TGTGCCAGCAGCTTAATGCCGATTGAGCAGTTCTTC. It translates to CASSLMPIEQFF.

In this sample, this clonotype turned up a few times. This rearrangement joins TRBV6-5 to TRBJ2-5, with D possibly TRBD1 on 5 matching bases. V lost 0 bases and J 4 bases, leaving 15 bases between the germline ends. The CDR3 consists of 16 residues. Per the germline V gene, CDR1 is MNHEY and CDR2 is SVGAGI. The CDR3 bases are TGTGCCAGCAGTTACTCGGGCAGGGTCGACATAGAGACCCAGTACTTC. Translating gives CASSYSGRVDIETQYF.

In nucleotides, the CDR3 is TGTGCCACCAGCAGGGGTGGGACCGCGAACACCGGGGAGCTGTTTTTT. Translation: CATSRGGTANTGELFF. J is TRBJ2-2 and V is TRBV15; perhaps D is TRBD1 or TRBD2 (5 bases each). The germline gives CDR1 LNHNV, CDR2 YYDKDF (reference sequence). Trimming cost V 3 bases and J 0 bases, with 11 bases left between them. The CDR3 contains 16 residues.

This clonotype was picked up many times. The J gene is TRBJ2-7, the V gene TRBV6-2 or TRBV6-3; unclear D gene. This CDR3 spans 11 amino acids. V was pared by 5 bases and J by 7 bases, with 9 bases between. Germline V gene sequence: CDR1 MNHEY, CDR2 SVGEGT. The DNA of the CDR3 is TGTGCCAGCAGTCCCTCCTGGGAGCAGTACTTC. Translated, it gives CASSPSWEQYF.

This clonotype was counted between two and nine times. The chain links TRBV7-8 to TRBJ2-2, with D perhaps TRBD1 or TRBD2 (5 bases each). This CDR3 is 16 amino acids long. Between the trimmed V and J ends, which lost 2 bases and 8 bases, there was a span of 18 bases. Germline loops: CDR1 SGHVS, CDR2 FQNEAQ. CDR3 in DNA: TGTGCCAGCAGCTTACCCCTCCGGGACGGGATGGGGGAGCTGTTTTTT. This sequence encodes CASSLPLRDGMGELFF.